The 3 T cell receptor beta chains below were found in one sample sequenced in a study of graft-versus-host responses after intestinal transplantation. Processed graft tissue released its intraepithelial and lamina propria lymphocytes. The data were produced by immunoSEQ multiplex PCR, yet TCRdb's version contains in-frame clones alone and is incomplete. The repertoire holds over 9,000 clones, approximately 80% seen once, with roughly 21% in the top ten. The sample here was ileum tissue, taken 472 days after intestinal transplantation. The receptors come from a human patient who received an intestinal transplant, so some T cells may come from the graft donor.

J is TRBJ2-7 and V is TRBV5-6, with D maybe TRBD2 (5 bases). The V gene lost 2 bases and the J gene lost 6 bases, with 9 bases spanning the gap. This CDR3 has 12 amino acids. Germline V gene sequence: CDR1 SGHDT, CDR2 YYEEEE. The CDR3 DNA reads TGTGCCAGCAGCTTATCGGGGTTCGAGCAGTACTTC. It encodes CASSLSGFEQYF.

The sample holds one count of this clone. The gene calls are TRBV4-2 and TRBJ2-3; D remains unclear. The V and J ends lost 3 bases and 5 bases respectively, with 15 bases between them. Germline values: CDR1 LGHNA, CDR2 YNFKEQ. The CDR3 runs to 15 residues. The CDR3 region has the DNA TGTGCCAGCAGCCACGACCCTACGCGCGGAGATACGCAGTATTTT. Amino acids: CASSHDPTRGDTQYF.

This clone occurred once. The CDR3 region has the DNA TGTGCCAGCAGTGAATCTTCGACCAGGGCCTTTAACTATGGCTACACCTTC. Translation gives CASSESSTRAFNYGYTF. J is TRBJ1-2 and V is TRBV2; TRBD1 might be the D (5 bases). Germline V CDR1 and CDR2: SNHLY, FYNNEI. The ends were cut back, 2 bases at V and 1 base at J, with 17 bases in the middle. This CDR3 is built from 17 residues.